Listed below are T cell receptor beta chains from one sample, sequenced in a study of blood T cell repertoires in COVID-19. Assay used: immunoSEQ multiplex PCR; TCRdb lists only in-frame clones, some missing. The sample includes around 60,000 clones, approximately 80% of them seen just once. The sequenced sample was peripheral blood. The receptors derive from a woman of 80 years or more with acute or convalescent COVID-19. CDR3s include the opening cysteine and the closing phenylalanine or tryptophan. D genes are given only for firm matches. Some rows have no size entry. The others give once, few or many, or a class for an expanded clone.

>.|TRBD1|TRBJ1-3|TRBV4-1
TGCGCCAGCAGCCAACGCCTGACAGGGAACGCTGGAAACACCATATATTTT
CASSQRLTGNAGNTIYF
>.|.|TRBJ1-5|TRBV30
TGTGCCTGGAGGGGGGGGCCGGGCCAGCCCCAGCATTTT
CAWRGGPGQPQHF
>.|.|TRBJ1-3|TRBV4-1
TGCGCCAGCAGCCTGACAGGAAGGGGCTCTGGAAACACCATATATTTT
CASSLTGRGSGNTIYF
>.|TRBD1|TRBJ2-2|TRBV19
TGTGCCAGTAGTGACGGACAGGGATTCACCGGGGAGCTGTTTTTT
CASSDGQGFTGELFF
>.|TRBD1|TRBJ1-2|TRBV5-4
TGTGCCAGCAGCTTTGGGGCGAGACAGGGAGCCTATGGCTACACCTTC
CASSFGARQGAYGYTF
>few|.|TRBJ1-3|TRBV6-2/TRBV6-3
TGTGCCAGCAGTTACGACAGTCCTGGAAACACCATATATTTT
CASSYDSPGNTIYF
>.|TRBD2|TRBJ2-1|TRBV29-1
TGCAGCGTTGAAGATCGGAAGCGGGGGGTCTACAATGAGCAGTTCTTC
CSVEDRKRGVYNEQFF
>few|.|TRBJ2-1|TRBV7-9
TGTGCCAGCAGCTTAGTTAGAGCAAATGAGCAGTTCTTC
CASSLVRANEQFF
>once|TRBD1|TRBJ1-2|TRBV5-5
TGTGCCAGCAGCTCAGCAGGACAGGGCGGAACCGGAGGCTACACCTTC
CASSSAGQGGTGGYTF
>.|.|TRBJ1-3|TRBV28
TGTGCCAGCACGGCCCAGGGCTCTGGAAACACCATATATTTT
CASTAQGSGNTIYF
>.|TRBD2|TRBJ2-7|TRBV9
TGTGCCAGCAGCGCTGGCGGGAGTGCCTACGAGCAGTACTTC
CASSAGGSAYEQYF
>once|.|TRBJ2-3|TRBV4-1
TGCGCCAGCAGCCAAGGCGCTAGCGCTAGCACAGATACGCAGTATTTT
CASSQGASASTDTQYF
>once|.|TRBJ1-2|TRBV28
TGTGCCAGCAGCCAGGCCGCCTATGGCTACACCTTC
CASSQAAYGYTF
>few|.|TRBJ1-3|TRBV27
TGTGCCAGCAGTTTATCGTGGCGGAGCGGGGACACCATATATTTT
CASSLSWRSGDTIYF
>.|TRBD2|TRBJ2-5|TRBV9
TGTGCCAGCAGCGTAGGGTCAGGGAGGGGTTGGGAGACCCAGTACTTC
CASSVGSGRGWETQYF
>once|.|TRBJ2-5|TRBV7-9
TGTGCCAGCAGCTTGGAGCGGGTCCAAGAGACCCAGTACTTC
CASSLERVQETQYF
>.|.|TRBJ2-1|TRBV4-1
TGCGCCAGCAGCCAAGATAGCGGACTAAACAATGAGCAGTTCTTC
CASSQDSGLNNEQFF
>.|.|TRBJ1-5|TRBV11-2
TGTGCCAGCAGCGACTTAGCTGGGGCTAGCAATCAGCCCCAGCATTTT
CASSDLAGASNQPQHF
>.|TRBD2|TRBJ2-5|TRBV7-2
TGTGCCAGCAGCTTAGCTAGCGGGGGGCTTCTTTCCCAAGAGACCCAGTACTTC
CASSLASGGLLSQETQYF
>.|TRBD2|TRBJ2-7|TRBV7-8
TGTGCCAGCACCCCGGGGCTAGCGGGCTACGAGCAGTACTTC
CASTPGLAGYEQYF
>.|.|TRBJ2-4|TRBV6-1
TGTGCCAGCAGTGCTGATCGGGGGGCGGGCAAAAACATTCAGTACTTC
CASSADRGAGKNIQYF
>.|.|TRBJ1-1|TRBV6-5
TGTGCCAGCAGTTCCGGGGGTAGAACTGAAGCTTTCTTT
CASSSGGRTEAFF
>.|.|TRBJ2-1|TRBV12-5
TGTGCTAGTGCCCGTAGTGGTACCTGGGGCGTTAGGAATGAGCAGTTCTTC
CASARSGTWGVRNEQFF
>.|.|TRBJ2-7|TRBV3-1/TRBV3-2
TGTGCCAGCAGCCAAGATGGGCAGACCTACGAGCAGTACTTC
CASSQDGQTYEQYF
>.|TRBD1|TRBJ1-4|TRBV5-6
TGTGCCAGCAGCGGGACAGGGGATGAAAAACTGTTTTTT
CASSGTGDEKLFF
>many|TRBD1|TRBJ2-7|TRBV7-9
TGTGCCAGCAGCACCCTCGGGACAGCCCACGAGCAGTACTTC
CASSTLGTAHEQYF
>.|.|TRBJ2-2|TRBV5-4
TGTGCCAGCAGCCTCCCGGGACAAAAAGCCACCGGGGAGCTGTTTTTT
CASSLPGQKATGELFF
>.|.|TRBJ2-3|TRBV7-2
TGTGCCAGCAGCTCCGACAGGTCTAGCACAGATACGCAGTATTTT
CASSSDRSSTDTQYF
>.|.|TRBJ2-3|TRBV27
TGTGCCAGCAGTGCAACTAGTTGGCCAGATACGCAGTATTTT
CASSATSWPDTQYF
>.|.|TRBJ1-1|TRBV29-1
TGCAGCGTCGCCCCGAGAACTGAAGCTTTCTTT
CSVAPRTEAFF
>.|.|TRBJ2-1|TRBV6-5
TGTGCCAGCAATCGCGGGATCTCCTACAATGAGCAGTTCTTC
CASNRGISYNEQFF
>.|.|TRBJ1-1|TRBV18
TGTGCCAGCTCACAAACAGGGAACACTGAAGCTTTCTTT
CASSQTGNTEAFF
>.|TRBD2|TRBJ2-1|TRBV5-1
TGCGCCAGCTCTGGACTAGCTTACAATGAGCAGTTCTTC
CASSGLAYNEQFF
>.|TRBD2|TRBJ2-7|TRBV5-1
TGCGCCAGCAGCCCGGAGGGTCGGACTAGCGGGGTCGGCGAGCAGTACTTC
CASSPEGRTSGVGEQYF
>few|TRBD1|TRBJ1-6|TRBV7-9
TGTGCCAGCAGCCAGGGACAGGGGTTCTATAATTCACCCCTCCACTTT
CASSQGQGFYNSPLHF
>.|.|TRBJ2-2|TRBV7-6
TGTGCCAGCAGCCGCTTCGGCGGGACTACCGGGGAGCTGTTTTTT
CASSRFGGTTGELFF
>once|.|TRBJ1-4|TRBV7-9
TGTGCCAGCAGCTTAAGGACAGCGGCAACTAATGAAAAACTGTTTTTT
CASSLRTAATNEKLFF
>.|.|TRBJ1-1|TRBV6-2/TRBV6-3
TGTGCCAGCAGTTACGAGGCAACAATGAACACTGAAGCTTTCTTT
CASSYEATMNTEAFF
>.|.|TRBJ1-2|TRBV30
TGTGCCTGGAGCGCTCCCAATGGCGGGGGCTACACCTTC
CAWSAPNGGGYTF
>.|TRBD2|TRBJ2-3|TRBV6-2/TRBV6-3
TGTGCCAGCAGTTTATTAGCGGGGTACACAGATACGCAGTATTTT
CASSLLAGYTDTQYF
>.|TRBD1|TRBJ2-7|TRBV11-2
TGTGCCAGCAGCTTAGGGACAGGTGGGTCCTACGAGCAGTACTTC
CASSLGTGGSYEQYF
>few|TRBD1|TRBJ1-1|TRBV19
TGTGCCAGTAGTTGGACAGGGGCTGGCAAGACTGAAGCTTTCTTT
CASSWTGAGKTEAFF
>.|.|TRBJ1-5|TRBV23-1
TGCGCCAGCAGTCAATCAGGGATTCGGGGCGGGGATCAGCCCCAGCATTTT
CASSQSGIRGGDQPQHF
>.|.|TRBJ2-5|TRBV5-4
TGTGCCAGCAGCTTGGTGGTGGGAGTGAGTGAGACCCAGTACTTC
CASSLVVGVSETQYF
>.|TRBD2|TRBJ2-1|TRBV29-1
TGCAGCGTGGAAGGGACTAGCGGGAGCCCCAATGAGCAGTTCTTC
CSVEGTSGSPNEQFF
>.|TRBD1|TRBJ1-1|TRBV5-4
TGTGCCAGCAGTTTCCAAGGGGGCATGAACACTGAAGCTTTCTTT
CASSFQGGMNTEAFF
>.|.|TRBJ2-7|TRBV2
TGTGCCAGCAGTCGGGGGACAGAGCGCTTC
CASSRGTERF
>.|TRBD1|TRBJ2-5|TRBV7-2
TGTGCCAGCAGCGGGAGGACAGGGGGCGGCGAGACCCAGTACTTC
CASSGRTGGGETQYF
>.|TRBD1|TRBJ2-7|TRBV7-3
TGTGCCAGCAGCCAAAAGACAGGGGGTGAGCTTTACGAGCAGTACTTC
CASSQKTGGELYEQYF
>.|.|TRBJ2-7|TRBV15
TGTGCCACCAGCAGAGAATGGGGGGACGAGCAGTACTTC
CATSREWGDEQYF
>.|.|TRBJ1-3|TRBV7-2
TGTGCCAGCTCAGACAGATTCTCTGGAAACACCATATATTTT
CASSDRFSGNTIYF
>.|TRBD1|TRBJ2-1|TRBV14
TGTGCCAGCAGCCAAGTTCCTGGACAGGGGAACAATGAGCAGTTCTTC
CASSQVPGQGNNEQFF
>.|TRBD2|TRBJ2-3|TRBV20-1
TGCAGTGCTAGTTCCGGGGGGGCAGATACGCAGTATTTT
CSASSGGADTQYF
>.|.|TRBJ2-1|TRBV10-3
TGTGCCATCAGTGCTCTAGGGGGCAATGAGCAGTTCTTC
CAISALGGNEQFF
>.|.|TRBJ2-3|TRBV6-5
TGTGCCAGCAACCCCCCGGGTACAGATACGCAGTATTTT
CASNPPGTDTQYF
>.|TRBD2|TRBJ2-1|TRBV28
TGTGCCAGCAGTGATACTAGCGGGGTATACAATGAGCAGTTCTTC
CASSDTSGVYNEQFF